These 6 T cell receptor beta chains were sequenced from one sample in a study of control samples from healthy donors and cancer patients. Measured with immunoSEQ multiplex PCR; TCRdb has only the in-frame clones, and not every one. The sample lists about 250,000 clones, 82% occurring once. Sequenced: PBMCs. The source of these receptors is an older woman with lung cancer.

The chain is built from TRBV5-4 and TRBJ1-6, with TRBD1 matching over 9 bases. With V trimmed by 4 bases and J by 3 bases, 8 bases remained unmatched. The V gene's germline CDR1 is SGHNT and CDR2 YYREEE (reference sequence). There are 17 residues in the CDR3. The DNA of the CDR3 is TGTGCCAGCAGCATCGGGACAGGGAGCTTCTATAATTCACCCCTCCACTTT. Translating gives CASSIGTGSFYNSPLHF.

This clone was seen only a few times. The J gene is TRBJ1-6, the V gene TRBV30; a weak D match, TRBD1 (6 bases). The CDR3 length is 16 residues. Trimming took off 0 bases at V and 5 bases at J, with 14 bases between the two ends. CDR1 is GTSNPN and CDR2 is SVGIG in the germline V gene (reference sequence). DNA of the CDR3: TGTGCCTGGAGTGTAAACCCCCGACAGGATAATTCACCCCTCCACTTT. It specifies CAWSVNPRQDNSPLHF. Combining the CDR3 with reference TRBV30 and TRBJ1-6 gives the whole variable domain SQTIHQWPATLVQPVGSPLSLECTVEGTSNPNLYWYRQAAGRGLQLLFYSVGIGQISSEVPQNLSASRPQDRQFILSSKKLLLSDSGFYLCAWSVNPRQDNSPLHFGNGTRLTVT.

The chain joins TRBV3-1 (or the pseudogene TRBV3-2) to TRBJ1-1; D is perhaps TRBD1 (6 bases). The CDR3 has 15 residues. Germline V gene data show CDR1 as LGHDT and CDR2 as YNNKEL (reference sequence). Trimming left V 5 bases short and J 5 bases short, with 18 bases between. The CDR3 nucleotides are TGTGCCAGCAGCGCACCCGGACAGCCCCTGACTGAAGCTTTCTTT. The encoded protein is CASSAPGQPLTEAFF.

The rearrangement uses TRBV28 and TRBJ1-4; the D gene is possibly TRBD1 (5 bases). The CDR3 has 14 residues. The V end lost 6 bases, the J end lost 8 bases, and 16 bases lay between the germline ends. CDR1 MDHEN and CDR2 SYDVKM come from the germline V gene. CDR3: CASSSGTGREKLFF. In nucleotides, the CDR3 is TGTGCCAGCAGCTCCGGGACCGGGAGGGAAAAACTGTTTTTT.

The chain joins TRBV6-1 to TRBJ1-1, with D unresolved. The CDR3 contains 15 residues. The germline V gene has CDR1 MNHNS and CDR2 SASEGT. V was clipped by 1 base and J by 0 bases, with 9 bases between them. DNA of the CDR3: TGTGCCAGCAGTGAAGGACGAGGCATGAACACTGAAGCTTTCTTT. Translating gives CASSEGRGMNTEAFF.

To note about this clone: This likely came from a read error, as a far larger clone is one base away. The rearrangement links TRBV11-2 to TRBJ1-2, with no clear D. This CDR3 region has 13 residues. Germline V gives CDR1 SGHAT, CDR2 FQNNGV. V lost 1 base to trimming and J lost 1 base, with 4 bases between them. CDR3 coding DNA: TGTGCCAGCAGCTTAGGAATTAACTATGGCTACACCTTC. This translates into CASSLGINYGYTF. Looking up the rest from reference TRBV11-2 and TRBJ1-2 gives the full variable domain: EAGVAQSPRYKIIEKRQSVAFWCNPISGHATLYWYQQILGQGPKLLIQFQNNGVVDDSQLPKDRFSAERLKGVDSTLKIQPAKLEDSAVYLCASSLGINYGYTFGSGTRLTVV.